Reported below is one TCR beta chain. The data derive from a study of PD-L1 blockade in urothelial cancer. Time point noted: peripheral blood 6 weeks after treatment start. Sequencing used immunoSEQ multiplex PCR; TCRdb keeps in-frame clones, though not all of them. The sample lists about 130,000 clones; approximately 85% were seen once. Germline CDR1 SGHRS, CDR2 YFSETQ. The trim removed 3 bases at V and 4 bases at J, leaving 5 bases unmatched. The CDR3 totals 15 residues. The specimen comprised PBMCs, sampled around atezolizumab (anti-PD-L1) treatment. The chain uses TRBV5-1 and TRBJ2-5; 11 bases match TRBD2. The clonotype originates from a man aged 45 to 65 with urothelial cancer. CDR3 loop: CASSSTSGSRETQYF. For the CDR3, the DNA is TGCGCCAGCAGCTCAACTAGCGGGAGCAGAGAGACCCAGTACTTC.